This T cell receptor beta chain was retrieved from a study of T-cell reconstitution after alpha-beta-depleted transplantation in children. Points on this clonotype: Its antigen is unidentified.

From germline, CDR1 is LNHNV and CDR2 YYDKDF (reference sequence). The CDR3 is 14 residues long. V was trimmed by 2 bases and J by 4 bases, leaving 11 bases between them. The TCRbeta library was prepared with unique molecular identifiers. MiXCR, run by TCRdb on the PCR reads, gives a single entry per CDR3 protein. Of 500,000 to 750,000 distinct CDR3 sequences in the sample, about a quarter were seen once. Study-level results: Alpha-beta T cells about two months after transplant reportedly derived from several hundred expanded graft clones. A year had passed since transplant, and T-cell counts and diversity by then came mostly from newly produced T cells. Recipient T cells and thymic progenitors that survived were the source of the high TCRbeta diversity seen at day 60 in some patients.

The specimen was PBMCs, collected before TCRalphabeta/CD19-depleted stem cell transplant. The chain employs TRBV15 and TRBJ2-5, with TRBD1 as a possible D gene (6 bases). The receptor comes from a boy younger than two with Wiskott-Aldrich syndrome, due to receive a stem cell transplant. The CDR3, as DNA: TGTGCCACCAGCAGACACACAGGGAGAGAGACCCAGTACTTC. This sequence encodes CATSRHTGRETQYF.